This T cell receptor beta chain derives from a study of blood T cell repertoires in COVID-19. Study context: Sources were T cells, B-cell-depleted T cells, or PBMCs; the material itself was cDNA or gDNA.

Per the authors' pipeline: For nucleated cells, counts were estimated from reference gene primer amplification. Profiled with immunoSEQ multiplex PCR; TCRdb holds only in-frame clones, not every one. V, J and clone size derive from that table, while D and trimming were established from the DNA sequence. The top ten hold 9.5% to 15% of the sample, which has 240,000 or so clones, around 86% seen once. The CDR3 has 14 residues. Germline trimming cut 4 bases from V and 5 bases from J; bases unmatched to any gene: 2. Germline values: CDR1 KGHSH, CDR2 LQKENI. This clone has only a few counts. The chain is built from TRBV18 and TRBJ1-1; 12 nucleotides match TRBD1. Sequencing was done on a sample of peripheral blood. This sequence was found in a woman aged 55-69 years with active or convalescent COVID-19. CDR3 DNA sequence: TGTGCCAGCTCACTGGGACAGGGGGCGACTGAAGCTTTCTTT. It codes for CASSLGQGATEAFF.